Detailed here is one T cell receptor beta chain. This CDR3 has 14 residues. After removal of 7 bases from V and 8 bases from J, the junction contained 7 bases not matched to a gene. CDR1 and CDR2 (germline): LNHNV, YYDKDF (reference sequence). This sample stems from a study of blood T cell repertoires in COVID-19. Study background: Samples of COVID-19 (acute and convalescent) were obtained from the United States, Italy and Spain. Nucleic acid was either cDNA or gDNA, and it came from T cells, B-cell-depleted T cells, or PBMCs.

Source study methods: The assay estimated nucleated cells by amplifying reference gene primers. Profiling relied on immunoSEQ multiplex PCR, and the TCRdb table lists in-frame clones only, not all of them. V, J and clone size reflect that table, while D and trimming were determined from the DNA. The sample lists fewer than 200,000 clones, 80% to 90% seen once, with about 12% in the top ten. Enrolment of Seattle patients took place during active infection, and they were followed longitudinally. The sequence was collected from a woman aged 80 or over with COVID-19, enrolled during active disease. The chain combines TRBV15 with TRBJ2-1; TRBD2 aligns across 11 bases. The specimen was peripheral blood. The CDR3 DNA follows: TGTGCCACCACCACTAGCGGGAGTTGGCATGAGCAGTTCTTC. Translated, it gives CATTTSGSWHEQFF. Combining the CDR3 with reference TRBV15 and TRBJ2-1 gives the whole variable domain DAMVIQNPRYQVTQFGKPVTLSCSQTLNHNVMYWYQQKSSQAPKLLFHYYDKDFNNEADTPDNFQSRRPNTSFCFLDIRSPGLGDTAMYLCATTTSGSWHEQFFGPGTRLTVL.